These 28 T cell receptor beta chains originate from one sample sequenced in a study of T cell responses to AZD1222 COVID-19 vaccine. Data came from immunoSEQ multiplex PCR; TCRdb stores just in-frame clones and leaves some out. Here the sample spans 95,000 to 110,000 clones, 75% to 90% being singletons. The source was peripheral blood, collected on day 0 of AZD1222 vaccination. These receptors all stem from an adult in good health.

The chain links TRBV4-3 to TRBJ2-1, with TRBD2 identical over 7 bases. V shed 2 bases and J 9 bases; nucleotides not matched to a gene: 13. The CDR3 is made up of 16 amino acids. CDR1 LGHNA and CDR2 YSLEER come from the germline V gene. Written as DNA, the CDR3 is TGCGCCAGCAGCCAAACATTTCGCGGGAGTAGGGGTGAGCAGTTCTTC. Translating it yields CASSQTFRGSRGEQFF.

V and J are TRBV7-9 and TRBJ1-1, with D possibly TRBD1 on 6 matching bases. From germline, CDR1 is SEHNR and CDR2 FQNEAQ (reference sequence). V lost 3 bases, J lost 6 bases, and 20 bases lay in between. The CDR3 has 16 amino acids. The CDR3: CASSFGRGQGSSEAFF. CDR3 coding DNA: TGTGCCAGCAGCTTTGGGCGGGGGCAGGGGTCCTCTGAAGCTTTCTTT.

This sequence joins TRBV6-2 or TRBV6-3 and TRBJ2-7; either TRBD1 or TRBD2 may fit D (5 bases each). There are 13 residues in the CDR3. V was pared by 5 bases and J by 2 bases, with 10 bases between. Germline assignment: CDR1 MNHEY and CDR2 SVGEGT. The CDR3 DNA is TGTGCCAGCAGTCGGGGACCTACCTACGAGCAGTACTTC. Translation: CASSRGPTYEQYF.

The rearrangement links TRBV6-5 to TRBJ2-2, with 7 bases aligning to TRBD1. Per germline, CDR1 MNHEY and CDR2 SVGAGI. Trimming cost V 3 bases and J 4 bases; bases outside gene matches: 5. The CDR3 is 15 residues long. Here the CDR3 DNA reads TGTGCCAGCAGTTATCACAGGGGACGCACCGGGGAGCTGTTTTTT. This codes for CASSYHRGRTGELFF.

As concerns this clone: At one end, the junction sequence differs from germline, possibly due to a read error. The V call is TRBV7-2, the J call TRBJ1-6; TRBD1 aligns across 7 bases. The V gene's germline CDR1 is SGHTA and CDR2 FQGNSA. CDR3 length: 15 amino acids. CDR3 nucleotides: TGTGCCAGCTTTAAACCCGGGACAGCTAATTCGCCCCTCCACTTT. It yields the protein CASFKPGTANSPLHF.

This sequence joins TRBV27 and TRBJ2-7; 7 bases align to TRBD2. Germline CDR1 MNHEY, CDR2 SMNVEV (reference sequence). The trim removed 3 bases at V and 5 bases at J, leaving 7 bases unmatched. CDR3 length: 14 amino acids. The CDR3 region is CASSFKRGSNEQYF. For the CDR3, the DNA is TGTGCCAGCAGTTTTAAGCGGGGAAGTAACGAGCAGTACTTC.

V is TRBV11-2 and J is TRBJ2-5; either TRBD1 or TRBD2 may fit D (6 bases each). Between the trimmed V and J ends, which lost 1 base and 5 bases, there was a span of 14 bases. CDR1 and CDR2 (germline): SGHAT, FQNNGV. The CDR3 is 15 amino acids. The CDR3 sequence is CASSLVGGGLETQYF. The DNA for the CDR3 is TGTGCCAGCAGCTTAGTCGGAGGGGGGTTGGAGACCCAGTACTTC.

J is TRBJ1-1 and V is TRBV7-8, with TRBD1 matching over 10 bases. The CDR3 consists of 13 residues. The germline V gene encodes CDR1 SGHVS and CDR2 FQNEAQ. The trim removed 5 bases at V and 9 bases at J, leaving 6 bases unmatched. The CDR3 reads CASSPRDRGQAFF. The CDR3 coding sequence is TGTGCCAGCAGCCCCCGGGACAGGGGCCAAGCTTTCTTT.

CDR3 loop: CASRAFDGRAYEQYF. As DNA, the CDR3 is TGTGCCAGCAGAGCCTTTGACGGGAGAGCCTACGAGCAGTACTTC. The chain couples TRBV2 to TRBJ2-7, with D maybe TRBD2 (6 bases). The CDR3 length is 15 residues. Between the trimmed V and J ends, which lost 6 bases and 2 bases, there was a span of 17 bases. CDR1 and CDR2 (germline): SNHLY, FYNNEI. Full variable domain (missing parts from reference TRBV2 and TRBJ2-7): EPEVTQTPSHQVTQMGQEVILRCVPISNHLYFYWYRQILGQKVEFLVSFYNNEISEKSEIFDDQFSVERPDGSNFTLKIRSTKLEDSAMYFCASRAFDGRAYEQYFGPGTRLTVT.

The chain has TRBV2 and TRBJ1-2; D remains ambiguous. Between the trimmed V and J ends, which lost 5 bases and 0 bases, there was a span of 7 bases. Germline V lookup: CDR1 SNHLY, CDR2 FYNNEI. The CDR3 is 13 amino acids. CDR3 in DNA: TGTGCCAGCAGTTGGGGAGCTAACTATGGCTACACCTTC. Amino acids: CASSWGANYGYTF. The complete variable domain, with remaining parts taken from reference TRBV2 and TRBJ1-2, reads EPEVTQTPSHQVTQMGQEVILRCVPISNHLYFYWYRQILGQKVEFLVSFYNNEISEKSEIFDDQFSVERPDGSNFTLKIRSTKLEDSAMYFCASSWGANYGYTFGSGTRLTVV.

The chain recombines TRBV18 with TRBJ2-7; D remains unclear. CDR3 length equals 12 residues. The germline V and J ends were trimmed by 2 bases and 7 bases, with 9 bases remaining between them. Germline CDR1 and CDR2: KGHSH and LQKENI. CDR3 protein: CASSPGYVEQYF. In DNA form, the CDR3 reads TGTGCCAGCTCACCAGGGTACGTGGAGCAGTACTTC.

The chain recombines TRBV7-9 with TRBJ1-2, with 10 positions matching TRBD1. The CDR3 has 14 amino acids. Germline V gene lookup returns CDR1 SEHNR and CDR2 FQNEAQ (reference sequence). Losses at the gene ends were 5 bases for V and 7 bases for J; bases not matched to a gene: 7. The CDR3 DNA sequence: TGTGCCAGCAGCACCCCGGACAGGGGGGGTGGCTACACCTTC. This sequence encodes CASSTPDRGGGYTF.

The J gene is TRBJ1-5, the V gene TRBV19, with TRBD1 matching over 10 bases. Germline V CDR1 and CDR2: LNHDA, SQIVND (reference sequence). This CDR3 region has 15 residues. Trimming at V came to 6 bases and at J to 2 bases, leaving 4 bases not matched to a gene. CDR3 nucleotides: TGTGCCAGTAGGCCCGGACAGGGGGGCAATCAGCCCCAGCATTTT. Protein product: CASRPGQGGNQPQHF.

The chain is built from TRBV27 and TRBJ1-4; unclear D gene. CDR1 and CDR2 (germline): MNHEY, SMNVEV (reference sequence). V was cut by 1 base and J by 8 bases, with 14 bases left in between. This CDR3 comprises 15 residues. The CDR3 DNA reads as TGTGCCAGCAGTTTATACCCCTTTGGGGAGGAAAAACTGTTTTTT. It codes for CASSLYPFGEEKLFF. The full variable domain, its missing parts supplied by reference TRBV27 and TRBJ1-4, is EAQVTQNPRYLITVTGKKLTVTCSQNMNHEYMSWYRQDPGLGLRQIYYSMNVEVTDKGDVPEGYKVSRKEKRNFPLILESPSPNQTSLYFCASSLYPFGEEKLFFGSGTQLSVL.

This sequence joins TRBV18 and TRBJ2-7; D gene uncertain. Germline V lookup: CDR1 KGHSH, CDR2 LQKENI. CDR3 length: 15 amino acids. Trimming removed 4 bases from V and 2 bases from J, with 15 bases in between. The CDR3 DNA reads TGTGCCAGCTCACTAGCAGGCGTCCCAACCTACGAGCAGTACTTC. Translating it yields CASSLAGVPTYEQYF.

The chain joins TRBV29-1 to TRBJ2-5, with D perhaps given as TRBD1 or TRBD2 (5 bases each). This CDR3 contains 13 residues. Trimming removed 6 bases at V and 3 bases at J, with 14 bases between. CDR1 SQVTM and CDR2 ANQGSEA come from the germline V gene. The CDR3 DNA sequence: TGCAGCGTCGGGACCGCAGAAAAAGAGACCCAGTACTTC. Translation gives CSVGTAEKETQYF.

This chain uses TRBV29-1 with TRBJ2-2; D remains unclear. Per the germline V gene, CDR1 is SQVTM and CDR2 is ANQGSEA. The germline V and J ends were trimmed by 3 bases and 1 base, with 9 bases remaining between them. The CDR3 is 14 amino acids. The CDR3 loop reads CSVESPWNTGELFF. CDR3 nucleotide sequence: TGCAGCGTTGAGTCCCCCTGGAACACCGGGGAGCTGTTTTTT.

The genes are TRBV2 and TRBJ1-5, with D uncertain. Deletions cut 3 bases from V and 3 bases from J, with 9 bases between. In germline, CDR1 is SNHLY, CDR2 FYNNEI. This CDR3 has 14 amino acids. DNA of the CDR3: TGTGCCAGCAGTGACGCAGGTCCCAATCAGCCCCAGCATTTT. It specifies CASSDAGPNQPQHF.

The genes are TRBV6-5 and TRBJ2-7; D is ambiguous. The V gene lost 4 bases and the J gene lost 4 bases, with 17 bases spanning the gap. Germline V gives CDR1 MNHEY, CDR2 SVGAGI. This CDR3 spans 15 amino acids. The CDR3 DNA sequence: TGTGCCAGCAGTTCACCCAGGAGCCGGAAATACGAGCAGTACTTC. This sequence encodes CASSSPRSRKYEQYF.

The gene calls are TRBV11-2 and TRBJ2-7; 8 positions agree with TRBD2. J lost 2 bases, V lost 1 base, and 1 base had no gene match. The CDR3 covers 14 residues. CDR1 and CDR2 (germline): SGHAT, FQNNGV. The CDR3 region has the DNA TGTGCCAGCAGCTTAGGCGGGAGGACCTACGAGCAGTACTTC. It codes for CASSLGGRTYEQYF. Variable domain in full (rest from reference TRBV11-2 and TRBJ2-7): EAGVAQSPRYKIIEKRQSVAFWCNPISGHATLYWYQQILGQGPKLLIQFQNNGVVDDSQLPKDRFSAERLKGVDSTLKIQPAKLEDSAVYLCASSLGGRTYEQYFGPGTRLTVT.

The CDR3: CASSFTGNSYEQYF. CDR3 sequence (DNA): TGTGCCAGCAGTTTTACGGGTAACTCCTACGAGCAGTACTTC. The gene calls are TRBV27 and TRBJ2-7, with no clear D. Germline lookup yields CDR1 MNHEY and CDR2 SMNVEV (reference sequence). The CDR3 sequence is 14 residues long. V dropped 3 bases and J dropped 0 bases, with 9 bases sitting between them.

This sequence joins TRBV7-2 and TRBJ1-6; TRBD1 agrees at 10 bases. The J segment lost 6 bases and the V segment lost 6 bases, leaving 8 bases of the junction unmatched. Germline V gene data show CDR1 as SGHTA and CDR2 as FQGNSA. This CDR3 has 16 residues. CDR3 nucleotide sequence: TGTGCCAGCAGTCGGCCCGGGACAGGGGTTAATTCACCCCTCCACTTT. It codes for CASSRPGTGVNSPLHF.

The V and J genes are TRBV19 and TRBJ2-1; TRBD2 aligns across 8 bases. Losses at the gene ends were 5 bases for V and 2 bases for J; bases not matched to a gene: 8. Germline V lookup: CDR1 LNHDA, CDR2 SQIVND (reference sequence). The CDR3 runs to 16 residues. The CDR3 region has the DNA TGTGCCAGTAGTGTTAAAAGCGGGAGTCCCTACAATGAGCAGTTCTTC. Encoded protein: CASSVKSGSPYNEQFF.

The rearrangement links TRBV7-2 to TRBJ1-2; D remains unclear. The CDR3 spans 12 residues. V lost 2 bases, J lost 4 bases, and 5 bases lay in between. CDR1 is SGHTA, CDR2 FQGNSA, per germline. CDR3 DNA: TGTGCCAGCAGCTTAAGGAGCTATGGCTACACCTTC. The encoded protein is CASSLRSYGYTF.

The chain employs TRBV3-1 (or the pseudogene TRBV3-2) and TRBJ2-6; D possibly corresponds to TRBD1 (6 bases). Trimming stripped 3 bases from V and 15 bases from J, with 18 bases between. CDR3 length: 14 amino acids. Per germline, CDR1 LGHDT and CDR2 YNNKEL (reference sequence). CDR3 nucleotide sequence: TGTGCCAGCAGCCAGGGCCCGGGACACCCGGGCCTGACTTTC. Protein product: CASSQGPGHPGLTF.

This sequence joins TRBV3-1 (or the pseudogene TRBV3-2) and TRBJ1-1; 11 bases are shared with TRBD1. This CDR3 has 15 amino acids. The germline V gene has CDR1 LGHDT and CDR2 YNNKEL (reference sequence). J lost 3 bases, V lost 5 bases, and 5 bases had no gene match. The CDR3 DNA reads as TGTGCCAGCAGCAAAGGGACAGGGGGTTACACTGAAGCTTTCTTT. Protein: CASSKGTGGYTEAFF.

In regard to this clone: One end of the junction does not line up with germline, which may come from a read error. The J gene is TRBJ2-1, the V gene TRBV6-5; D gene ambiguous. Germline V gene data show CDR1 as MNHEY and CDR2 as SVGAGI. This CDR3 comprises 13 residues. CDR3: CVSSYPRSGEQFF. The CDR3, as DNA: TGTGTCAGCAGTTACCCAAGGTCGGGTGAGCAGTTCTTC.

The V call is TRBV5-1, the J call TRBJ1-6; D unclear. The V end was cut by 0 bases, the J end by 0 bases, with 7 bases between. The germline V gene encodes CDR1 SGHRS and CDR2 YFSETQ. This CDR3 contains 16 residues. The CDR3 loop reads CASSLGSSSYNSPLHF. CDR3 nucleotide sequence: TGCGCCAGCAGCTTGGGCTCCAGCTCCTATAATTCACCCCTCCACTTT.